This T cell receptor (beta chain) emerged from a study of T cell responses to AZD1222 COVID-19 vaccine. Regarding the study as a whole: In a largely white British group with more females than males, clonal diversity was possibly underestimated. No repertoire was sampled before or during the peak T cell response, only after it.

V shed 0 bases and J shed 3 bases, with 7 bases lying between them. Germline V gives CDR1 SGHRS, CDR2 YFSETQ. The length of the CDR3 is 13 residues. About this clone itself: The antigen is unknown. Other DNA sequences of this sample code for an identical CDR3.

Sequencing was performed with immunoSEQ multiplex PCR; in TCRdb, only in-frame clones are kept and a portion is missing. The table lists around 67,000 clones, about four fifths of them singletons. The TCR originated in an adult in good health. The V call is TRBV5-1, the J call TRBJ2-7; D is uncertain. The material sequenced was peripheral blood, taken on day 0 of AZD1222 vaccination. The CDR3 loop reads CASSLGSSYEQYF. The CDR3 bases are TGCGCCAGCAGCTTGGGGTCCAGCTACGAGCAGTACTTC.